The T cell receptor beta chain under discussion was sequenced for a study of cytomegalovirus exposure and HLA in healthy donors. Turning to the study itself: The early release's HLA-typed donors yielded 78 million or so unique TCRs.

Notes on this clone: Its cognate antigen is unknown.

The CDR3 loop spans 13 amino acids. Germline V gene sequence: CDR1 MNHEY, CDR2 SVGAGI. The germline V and J ends were trimmed by 7 bases and 4 bases, with 14 bases remaining between them. Findings of the study overall: In a later analysis, across HLA loci, associated TCR counts were highest for DRB1, lowest for HLA-C. When the data were analyzed later, several of the most significant clusters appeared to be linked to common viral pathogens.

PCR amplification relied on 60 Vbeta primers (plus 13 Jbeta primers). Sequencing was performed with immunoSEQ multiplex PCR; in TCRdb, only in-frame clones are kept and a portion is missing. The sample carries around 270,000 clones, 75% to 90% recorded once. V usage is TRBV6-5 and J usage is TRBJ2-7; D is perhaps TRBD1 (6 bases). Sequencing input: PBMCs. The source is a girl between 2 and 10 years old in good health and CMV-seronegative. CDR3 in amino acids: CASTGNQGYEQYF. In DNA form, the CDR3 reads TGTGCCAGCACGGGGAATCAGGGGTACGAGCAGTACTTC.